These 32 T cell receptor beta chains originate from one sample sequenced in a study of T cell changes during pregnancy in multiple sclerosis. Data came from immunoSEQ multiplex PCR; TCRdb stores just in-frame clones and leaves some out. The table has over 30,000 clones, about 92% seen once. Sequencing was carried out using PBMCs (not recorded whether the cells were cultured). The receptor source for this set is a female donor with multiple sclerosis, enrolled in a pregnancy study.

The chain is built from TRBV6-1 and TRBJ2-7, with TRBD1 matching over 9 bases. The CDR3 is made up of 15 amino acids. CDR1 MNHNS and CDR2 SASEGT come from the germline V gene. With 5 bases clipped from V and 0 bases from J, the junction kept 5 bases outside the gene matches. The CDR3 DNA follows: TGTGCCAGCAGTCTGACAGGGGGGGACTCCTACGAGCAGTACTTC. Protein: CASSLTGGDSYEQYF.

The V gene is TRBV2, the J gene TRBJ1-5; TRBD1 aligns across 9 bases. There are 16 residues in the CDR3. CDR1 is SNHLY and CDR2 is FYNNEI in the germline V gene. V shed 6 bases and J 2 bases; nucleotides not matched to a gene: 8. CDR3 sequence: CASRLTGGHGNQPQHF. The CDR3 DNA reads TGTGCCAGCAGATTGACAGGGGGTCATGGCAATCAGCCCCAGCATTTT.

The rearrangement links TRBV5-6 to TRBJ1-1; D not certain. The CDR3 has 13 residues. Germline CDR1 is SGHDT and CDR2 is YYEEEE. The ends were cut back, 0 bases at V and 7 bases at J, with 10 bases in the middle. The CDR3 DNA follows: TGTGCCAGCAGCTTGGCCCCGGGGATTGAAGCTTTCTTT. This codes for CASSLAPGIEAFF.

The gene calls are TRBV29-1 and TRBJ2-7; D perhaps matches TRBD2 (6 bases). With 3 bases removed from V and 2 bases from J, the gap between germline ends came to 14 bases. The germline gives CDR1 SQVTM, CDR2 ANQGSEA. The CDR3 has 14 residues. The chain's CDR3 is CSVEINPGAYEQYF. The CDR3 DNA sequence: TGCAGCGTTGAGATTAACCCGGGAGCCTACGAGCAGTACTTC.

The V call is TRBV19, the J call TRBJ2-1; TRBD2 matches at 13 bases. Germline V gene lookup returns CDR1 LNHDA and CDR2 SQIVND (reference sequence). V lost 3 bases, J lost 8 bases, and 13 bases stayed unmatched. The CDR3 spans 18 residues. The CDR3 loop is CASSMMAPTSGRMDEQFF. The DNA of the CDR3 is TGTGCCAGTAGTATGATGGCCCCGACTAGCGGGAGGATGGATGAGCAGTTCTTC.

The chain has TRBV7-6 and TRBJ1-2; 7 nucleotides line up with TRBD1. Germline V CDR1 and CDR2: SGHVS, FNYEAQ. After removal of 3 bases from V and 11 bases from J, the junction contained 9 bases not matched to a gene. The CDR3 spans 13 residues. DNA of the CDR3: TGTGCCAGCAGCTTCGCTGACAGGGAGGGATACACCTTC. Amino acid sequence: CASSFADREGYTF.

V gene TRBV4-1 combines with J gene TRBJ2-2; 12 bases align to TRBD2. Germline lookup yields CDR1 MGHRA and CDR2 YSYEKL. The CDR3 contains 16 residues. The V and J ends lost 4 bases and 7 bases, in that order; junction bases with no gene match: 7. CDR3 nucleotides: TGCGCCAGCAGCCCGCGACTAGCGGGAGCGGGCGGGGAGCTGTTTTTT. Its protein is CASSPRLAGAGGELFF.

This chain links TRBV25-1 with TRBJ2-7; TRBD2 matches 7 bases. The V gene end was trimmed by 6 bases and the J gene end by 0 bases; junction bases not matched to a gene: 8. The V gene's germline CDR1 is MGHDK and CDR2 SYGVNS. This CDR3 is 15 amino acids long. The CDR3 coding sequence is TGTGCCAGCAGCGCCGGACTAGGTAGCTCCTACGAGCAGTACTTC. Its translation: CASSAGLGSSYEQYF.

In the case of this clone: A read error is likely, as this CDR3 ends without the conserved phenylalanine or tryptophan. The DNA is omitted, as the CDR3 cannot be located on it reliably, and the CDR3 follows TCRdb's listing. The rearrangement joins TRBV6-5 to TRBJ2-7; no check of the table's D call, TRBD1, against the DNA was made. Germline loops: CDR1 MNHEY, CDR2 SVGAGI. The CDR3 is 10 amino acids in total, end residues counted. This CDR3 reads CASSYLTQDA.

The rearrangement links TRBV18 to TRBJ1-1, with D perhaps TRBD1 (5 bases). The CDR3 covers 15 residues. Germline V gene data show CDR1 as KGHSH and CDR2 as LQKENI. The V end lost 4 bases, the J end lost 3 bases, and 15 bases lay between the germline ends. In nucleotides, the CDR3 is TGTGCCAGCTCACTAGGTATAGGGACGGACACTGAAGCTTTCTTT. Protein: CASSLGIGTDTEAFF.

The rearrangement joins TRBV7-6 to TRBJ2-6; TRBD2 aligns across 10 bases. Germline V gene sequence: CDR1 SGHVS, CDR2 FNYEAQ. J was trimmed by 2 bases and V by 2 bases; bases with no gene match: 18. CDR3 length: 22 residues. The CDR3 loop is CASSLNPTSGKSNWTGANVLTF. CDR3 in DNA: TGTGCCAGCAGCTTAAACCCCACTAGCGGGAAATCGAACTGGACTGGGGCCAACGTCCTGACTTTC.

This clone was detected only once. The rearrangement links TRBV5-1 to TRBJ2-2; TRBD2 aligns across 8 bases. Germline-derived CDR1 and CDR2 are SGHRS and YFSETQ. With 0 bases clipped from V and 2 bases from J, the junction kept 3 bases outside the gene matches. This CDR3 is built from 16 residues. CDR3 residues: CASSLALAANTGELFF. In DNA, the CDR3 is TGCGCCAGCAGCTTGGCACTAGCGGCTAACACCGGGGAGCTGTTTTTT.

The gene calls are TRBV9 and TRBJ2-2, with 11 nucleotides matching TRBD2. The CDR3 spans 16 residues. Germline CDR1 is SGDLS and CDR2 is YYNGEE. Trimming at V came to 3 bases and at J to 7 bases, leaving 8 bases not matched to a gene. Written as DNA, the CDR3 is TGTGCCAGCAGCGCGGGACTAGCGGCGGTTGTCGGGGAGCTGTTTTTT. Residues: CASSAGLAAVVGELFF.

The chain has TRBV7-2 and TRBJ2-7, with D maybe TRBD1 (6 bases). Germline lookup yields CDR1 SGHTA and CDR2 FQGNSA. This CDR3 is built from 13 residues. The V gene lost 5 bases and the J gene lost 5 bases, with 13 bases spanning the gap. The CDR3 DNA sequence: TGTGCCAGCAGCCCCGACAGGTCCCACGAGCAGTACTTC. Residues: CASSPDRSHEQYF.

This clone has only a few counts. The chain recombines TRBV25-1 with TRBJ2-1; 10 bases are shared with TRBD2. J was trimmed by 7 bases and V by 3 bases; bases with no gene match: 6. The CDR3 length is 15 residues. Germline V CDR1 and CDR2: MGHDK, SYGVNS. CDR3 residues: CASSDQLAGPNEQFF. The CDR3 DNA follows: TGTGCCAGCAGTGATCAACTAGCGGGGCCTAATGAGCAGTTCTTC.

The rearrangement joins TRBV4-1 to TRBJ2-3; the D is unclear. CDR1 is MGHRA, CDR2 YSYEKL, per germline. Trimming stripped 2 bases from V and 2 bases from J, with 8 bases between. The CDR3 loop spans 14 amino acids. In DNA, the CDR3 is TGCGCCAGCAGCCAAAGTCAGCTCACAGATACGCAGTATTTT. It specifies CASSQSQLTDTQYF.

The chain joins TRBV14 to TRBJ2-3; D call uncertain. The V end was cut by 10 bases, the J end by 0 bases, with 14 bases between. The V gene's germline CDR1 is SGHDN and CDR2 FVKESK. This CDR3 is 14 amino acids long. The DNA for the CDR3 is TGTGCCACCCGACCGTTTACTAGCACAGATACGCAGTATTTT. This sequence encodes CATRPFTSTDTQYF. Looking up the rest from reference TRBV14 and TRBJ2-3 gives the full variable domain: EAGVTQFPSHSVIEKGQTVTLRCDPISGHDNLYWYRRVMGKEIKFLLHFVKESKQDESGMPNNRFLAERTGGTYSTLKVQPAELEDSGVYFCATRPFTSTDTQYFGPGTRLTVL.

The rearrangement uses TRBV5-6 and TRBJ1-5, with D possibly being TRBD1 (5 bases). Trimming pared 0 bases from V and 6 bases from J, leaving 7 bases between. The CDR3 runs 13 residues. The V gene's germline CDR1 is SGHDT and CDR2 YYEEEE. The CDR3 nucleotides read TGTGCCAGCAGCTTGGGCGGGGGTCAGCCCCAGCATTTT. It encodes CASSLGGGQPQHF.

The chain's CDR3 is CASSPGTSGNHEQYF. As DNA, the CDR3 is TGTGCCAGCTCACCCGGGACTAGCGGGAACCACGAGCAGTACTTC. The chain uses TRBV18 and TRBJ2-7, with 13 positions matching TRBD2. In germline, CDR1 is KGHSH, CDR2 LQKENI. The J segment lost 5 bases and the V segment lost 3 bases, leaving 4 bases of the junction unmatched. CDR3 length: 15 amino acids.

This chain connects TRBV27 to TRBJ2-3; D unresolved. V shed 0 bases and J shed 2 bases, with 12 bases lying between them. The CDR3 covers 16 residues. Germline V lookup: CDR1 MNHEY, CDR2 SMNVEV (reference sequence). CDR3 residues: CASSLSGRRYTDTQYF. The CDR3 coding sequence is TGTGCCAGCAGTTTATCAGGGCGACGCTACACAGATACGCAGTATTTT.

This chain connects TRBV18 to TRBJ2-5, with D perhaps TRBD1 (6 bases). The germline CDR1 and CDR2 sequences are KGHSH and LQKENI. Deletions cut 4 bases from V and 5 bases from J, with 17 bases between. The CDR3 spans 15 residues. The CDR3 DNA reads as TGTGCCAGCTCACGGCAGGGGTCGCTCGACGAGACCCAGTACTTC. Protein sequence: CASSRQGSLDETQYF.

This clone was seen a single time. The V gene is TRBV19, the J gene TRBJ1-1, with D maybe TRBD1 (6 bases). The germline V gene has CDR1 LNHDA and CDR2 SQIVND (reference sequence). The V and J ends lost 3 bases and 7 bases respectively, with 18 bases between them. CDR3 size: 15 residues. DNA of the CDR3: TGTGCCAGTAGTATCTCCCTCCAGGGGCCGCTTGAAGCTTTCTTT. This sequence encodes CASSISLQGPLEAFF.

V usage is TRBV7-6 and J usage is TRBJ2-3; 9 bases line up with TRBD1. Germline CDR1 reads SGHVS; CDR2 reads FNYEAQ. The J segment lost 0 bases and the V segment lost 5 bases, leaving 6 bases of the junction unmatched. CDR3 length: 16 residues. The CDR3 is CASSPWDRASTDTQYF. The CDR3 DNA follows: TGTGCCAGCAGCCCGTGGGACAGGGCAAGCACAGATACGCAGTATTTT.

The chain joins TRBV5-4 to TRBJ1-2; D ambiguous. Germline lookup yields CDR1 SGHNT and CDR2 YYREEE (reference sequence). The V gene lost 0 bases and the J gene lost 2 bases, with 5 bases spanning the gap. CDR3 length: 13 residues. In nucleotides, the CDR3 is TGTGCCAGCAGCTTGGCCGGGAACTATGGCTACACCTTC. It specifies CASSLAGNYGYTF.

This chain joins TRBV5-4 and TRBJ2-7, with TRBD1 matching over 7 bases. The CDR3 has 13 amino acids. Per the germline V gene, CDR1 is SGHNT and CDR2 is YYREEE (reference sequence). The J segment lost 2 bases and the V segment lost 4 bases, leaving 3 bases of the junction unmatched. This CDR3 is CASSDDRAYEQYF. The CDR3 DNA follows: TGTGCCAGCAGCGATGACAGGGCCTACGAGCAGTACTTC.

The gene calls are TRBV28 and TRBJ2-7; 8 bases agree with TRBD1. V shed 5 bases and J 3 bases; nucleotides not matched to a gene: 9. Per the germline V gene, CDR1 is MDHEN and CDR2 is SYDVKM. The CDR3 runs to 15 residues. In nucleotides, the CDR3 is TGTGCCAGCAGTGGGGCGGACAGGGTGAACTACGAGCAGTACTTC. Encoded protein: CASSGADRVNYEQYF.

V and J are TRBV10-3 and TRBJ1-1; 9 bases fit TRBD1. V gave up 4 bases and J gave up 2 bases; unmatched junction bases: 5. Germline CDR1 and CDR2: ENHRY and SYGVKD. The CDR3 loop spans 15 amino acids. CDR3 nucleotide sequence: TGTGCCATCAGTGTCGTGGGACAGGGTAACACTGAAGCTTTCTTT. It encodes CAISVVGQGNTEAFF.

Only one count was recorded for this clone. This chain uses TRBV27 with TRBJ2-7; 12 nucleotides match TRBD2. The germline CDR1 and CDR2 sequences are MNHEY and SMNVEV (reference sequence). V lost 5 bases and J lost 1; bases outside the gene matches: 3. This CDR3 is 15 amino acids long. The CDR3 DNA sequence: TGTGCCAGCAGTCGGCTAGCGGGAGGGTCCTACGAGCAGTACTTC. Its protein is CASSRLAGGSYEQYF.

This clone occurred once. The rearrangement uses TRBV5-4 and TRBJ1-1, with D tentatively TRBD1 (6 bases). The germline gives CDR1 SGHNT, CDR2 YYREEE (reference sequence). Trimming stripped 4 bases from V and 2 bases from J, with 15 bases between. The length of the CDR3 is 15 residues. CDR3 sequence: CASSPDSAQNTEAFF. In DNA form, the CDR3 reads TGTGCCAGCAGCCCGGACAGCGCTCAAAACACTGAAGCTTTCTTT.

This chain joins TRBV12-5 and TRBJ1-1, with 7 bases fitting TRBD1. The CDR3 runs 17 residues. Trimming at V came to 5 bases and at J to 4 bases, leaving 16 bases not matched to a gene. Per the germline V gene, CDR1 is LGHNT and CDR2 is FRNRAP. The CDR3 reads CASGPTRQGVLGTEAFF. CDR3 nucleotides: TGTGCTAGTGGTCCCACGCGACAGGGCGTATTGGGCACTGAAGCTTTCTTT. Full variable domain (missing parts from reference TRBV12-5 and TRBJ1-1): DARVTQTPRHKVTEMGQEVTMRCQPILGHNTVFWYRQTMMQGLELLAYFRNRAPLDDSGMPKDRFSAEMPDATLATLKIQPSEPRDSAVYFCASGPTRQGVLGTEAFFGQGTRLTVV.

J is TRBJ2-1 and V is TRBV11-3; D might be TRBD1 (5 bases). Germline V CDR1 and CDR2: SGHNT, YENEEA. V lost 3 bases to trimming and J lost 0 bases, with 12 bases between them. CDR3 size: 16 residues. The DNA for the CDR3 is TGTGCCAGCAGCTTCTCCCCAGGGAACTCCTACAATGAGCAGTTCTTC. Translation: CASSFSPGNSYNEQFF.

The rearrangement links TRBV2 to TRBJ2-5; possible D gene TRBD2, 6 bases. CDR1 is SNHLY, CDR2 FYNNEI, per germline. V lost 1 base and J 5 bases, leaving 17 bases between the germline ends. This CDR3 comprises 16 residues. The CDR3, as DNA: TGTGCCAGCAGTGAAGGAGTGGCGGGGAGTGAGGAGACCCAGTACTTC. Its protein is CASSEGVAGSEETQYF.